In its sample, the clone carrying this TCR beta chain was seen a few times. These data come from a study of T cells after yellow fever vaccination. With 3 bases clipped from V and 5 bases from J, the junction kept 6 bases outside the gene matches. Germline CDR1 SNHLY, CDR2 FYNNEI. The CDR3 totals 15 residues. TCRdb re-analysed the 5' RACE reads in MiXCR, keeping a single row per CDR3 protein. The sample includes a few hundred thousand distinct CDR3 sequences, approximately 4.2% seen only once; the top ten take 24%. This sequence was found in a man younger than 30 who received the YFV17D yellow fever vaccine. The sequences come from PBMCs, collected 5 days after the yellow fever booster vaccination. The chain links TRBV2 to TRBJ1-1; the match to TRBD1 covers 10 bases. CDR3 nucleotides: TGTGCCAGCAGTGAGGGGACAGGGGTCAAGACTGAAGCTTTCTTT. This sequence encodes CASSEGTGVKTEAFF.